This T cell receptor beta chain comes out of a study of blood T cell repertoires in COVID-19. Study background: Spain, Italy and the United States supplied samples that represented acute and convalescent COVID-19. T cells, B-cell-depleted T cells, or PBMCs supplied cDNA or gDNA.

Authors' data handling: Reference gene primer amplification in the assay estimated nucleated cell counts. Repertoires were generated with immunoSEQ multiplex PCR, while TCRdb's copy carries only in-frame clones and drops some. The DNA gave D and trimming, while V, J and clone size come from that table. The repertoire holds roughly 84,000 clones, with approximately 81% as singletons. The CDR3 has 14 residues. Per the germline V gene, CDR1 is LNHDA and CDR2 is SQIVND (reference sequence). The ends were cut back, 9 bases at V and 6 bases at J, with 18 bases in the middle. The TCR was taken from an elderly woman with acute or convalescent COVID-19. V gene TRBV19 combines with J gene TRBJ1-5, with a weak D call TRBD1 (6 bases). Sequenced material: peripheral blood. CDR3 in DNA: TGTGCCAGCACAGGGACGCCCTATGCTCAGCCCCAGCATTTT. It is translated as CASTGTPYAQPQHF. The variable domain in full, completed from reference TRBV19 and TRBJ1-5, reads DGGITQSPKYLFRKEGQNVTLSCEQNLNHDAMYWYRQDPGQGLRLIYYSQIVNDFQKGDIAEGYSVSREKKESFPLTVTSAQKNPTAFYLCASTGTPYAQPQHFGDGTRLSIL.